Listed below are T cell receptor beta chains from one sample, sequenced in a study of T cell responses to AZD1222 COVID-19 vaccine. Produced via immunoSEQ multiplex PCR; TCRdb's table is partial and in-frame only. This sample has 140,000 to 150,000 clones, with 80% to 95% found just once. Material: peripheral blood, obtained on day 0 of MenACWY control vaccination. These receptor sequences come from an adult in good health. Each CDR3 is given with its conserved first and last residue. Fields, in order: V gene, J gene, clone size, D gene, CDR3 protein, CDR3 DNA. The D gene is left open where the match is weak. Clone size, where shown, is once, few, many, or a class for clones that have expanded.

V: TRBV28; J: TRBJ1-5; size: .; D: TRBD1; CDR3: CASRVGQLNQPQHF; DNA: TGTGCCAGCAGGGTGGGACAGCTCAATCAGCCCCAGCATTTT
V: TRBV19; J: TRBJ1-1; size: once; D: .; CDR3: CASRGWDTEAFF; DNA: TGTGCCAGTAGGGGCTGGGACACTGAAGCTTTCTTT
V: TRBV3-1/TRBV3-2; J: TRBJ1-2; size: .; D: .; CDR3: CASSQDRTNGYTF; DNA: TGTGCCAGCAGCCAAGATCGCACGAACGGCTACACCTTC
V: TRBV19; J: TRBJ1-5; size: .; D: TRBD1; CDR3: CASSIKGAQGNQPQHF; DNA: TGTGCCAGTAGTATAAAGGGGGCGCAGGGCAATCAGCCCCAGCATTTT
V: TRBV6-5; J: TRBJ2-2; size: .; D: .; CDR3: CASTKGGIPTGELFF; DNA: TGTGCCAGCACCAAGGGGGGCATTCCCACCGGGGAGCTGTTTTTT
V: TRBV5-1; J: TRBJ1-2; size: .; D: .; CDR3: CASSLESSHYGYTF; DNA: TGCGCCAGCAGCTTGGAAAGCAGCCACTATGGCTACACCTTC
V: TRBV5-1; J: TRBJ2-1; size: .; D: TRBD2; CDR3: CASSFRSGLLANNEQFF; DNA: TGCGCCAGCAGCTTCCGCTCCGGCTTACTAGCGAACAATGAGCAGTTCTTC
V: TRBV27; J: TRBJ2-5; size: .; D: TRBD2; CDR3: CASRGVQETQYF; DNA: TGTGCCAGCCGGGGGGTTCAAGAGACCCAGTACTTC
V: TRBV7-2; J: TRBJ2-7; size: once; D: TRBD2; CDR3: CASSLSRPAGEQYF; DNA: TGTGCCAGCAGCTTATCTAGACCAGCGGGGGAGCAGTACTTC
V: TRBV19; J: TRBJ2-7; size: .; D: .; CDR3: CASSIVGLDEQYF; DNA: TGTGCCAGTAGTATAGTGGGGCTGGACGAGCAGTACTTC
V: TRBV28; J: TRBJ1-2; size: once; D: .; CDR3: CASSLPPLGRGGGYTF; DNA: TGTGCCAGCAGTTTACCACCCTTGGGCAGGGGAGGCGGCTACACCTTC
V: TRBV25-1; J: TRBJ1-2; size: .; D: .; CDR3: CASSVPLEGYTF; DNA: TGTGCCAGCAGTGTTCCTCTCGAGGGCTACACCTTC
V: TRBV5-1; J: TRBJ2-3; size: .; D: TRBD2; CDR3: CASRPSGGIDTQYF; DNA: TGCGCCAGCAGACCTAGCGGGGGGATAGATACGCAGTATTTT
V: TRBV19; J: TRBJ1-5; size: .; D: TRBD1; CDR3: CASSIAGTGMAQHF; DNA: TGTGCCAGTAGTATAGCCGGGACAGGGATGGCCCAGCATTTT
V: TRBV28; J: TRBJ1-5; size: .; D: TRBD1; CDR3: CASRSGQGINSGNQPQHF; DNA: TGTGCCAGCAGATCCGGACAGGGGATAAACTCGGGCAATCAGCCCCAGCATTTT
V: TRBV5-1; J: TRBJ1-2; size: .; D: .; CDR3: CASSLEDFAGVVNYGYTF; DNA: TGCGCCAGCAGCTTGGAAGACTTCGCTGGGGTTGTTAACTATGGCTACACCTTC
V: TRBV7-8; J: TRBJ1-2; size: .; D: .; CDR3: CASSSRRFNYGYTF; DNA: TGTGCCAGCAGCAGCAGACGGTTTAACTATGGCTACACCTTC
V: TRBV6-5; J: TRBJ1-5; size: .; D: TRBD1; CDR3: CASSRTGKGQPQHF; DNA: TGTGCCAGCAGCCGGACAGGGAAGGGTCAGCCCCAGCATTTT
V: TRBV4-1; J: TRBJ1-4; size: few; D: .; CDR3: CASRQVRSTGYNEKLFF; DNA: TGCGCCAGCAGGCAAGTCCGTTCAACAGGATATAATGAAAAACTGTTTTTT
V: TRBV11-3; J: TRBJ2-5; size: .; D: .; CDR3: CASSSGGTLQETQYF; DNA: TGTGCCAGCAGCTCCGGGGGGACACTACAAGAGACCCAGTACTTC
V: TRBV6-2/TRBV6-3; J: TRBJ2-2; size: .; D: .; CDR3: CASSLGELGGELFF; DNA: TGTGCCAGCAGTTTGGGGGAGCTCGGCGGGGAGCTGTTTTTT
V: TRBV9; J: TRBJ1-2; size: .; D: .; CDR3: CASSVRDPRDGYTF; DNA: TGTGCCAGCAGCGTCCGGGACCCGAGGGACGGCTACACCTTC
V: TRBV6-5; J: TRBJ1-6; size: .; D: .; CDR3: CASTRTTVNSPLHF; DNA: TGTGCCAGCACCCGGACAACCGTAAATTCACCCCTCCACTTT
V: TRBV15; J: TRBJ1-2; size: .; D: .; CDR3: CATSRDSQAGGGYTF; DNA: TGTGCCACCAGCAGAGATTCCCAGGCGGGTGGGGGCTACACCTTC
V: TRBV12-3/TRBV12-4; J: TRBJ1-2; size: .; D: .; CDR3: CASNGTVNYGYTF; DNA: TGTGCCAGCAATGGGACGGTTAACTATGGCTACACCTTC
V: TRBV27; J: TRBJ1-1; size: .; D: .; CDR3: CASSFQGTNTEAFF; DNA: TGTGCCAGCAGTTTTCAGGGGACCAACACTGAAGCTTTCTTT
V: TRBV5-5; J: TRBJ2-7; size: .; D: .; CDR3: CASSYSRGGSSYEQYF; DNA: TGTGCCAGCAGCTATAGTAGGGGCGGCAGCTCCTACGAGCAGTACTTC
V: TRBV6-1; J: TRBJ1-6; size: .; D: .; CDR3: CASSAPLQGRDSPLHF; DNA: TGTGCCAGCAGTGCCCCGTTACAGGGAAGGGATTCACCCCTCCACTTT
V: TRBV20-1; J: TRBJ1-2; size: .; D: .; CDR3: CSASFQNYGYTF; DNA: TGCAGTGCTAGTTTTCAGAACTATGGCTACACCTTC
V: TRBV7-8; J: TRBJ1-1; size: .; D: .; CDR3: CASSSLQGRTEAFF; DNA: TGTGCCAGCAGCTCCCTACAGGGTAGGACTGAAGCTTTCTTT
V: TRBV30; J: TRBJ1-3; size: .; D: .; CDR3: CAWSVRRTAGNTIYF; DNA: TGTGCCTGGAGTGTACGTAGGACCGCTGGAAACACCATATATTTT
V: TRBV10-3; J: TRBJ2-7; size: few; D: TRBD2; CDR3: CAIRSDSGIYEQYF; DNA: TGTGCCATCAGGAGCGATAGCGGGATCTACGAGCAGTACTTC
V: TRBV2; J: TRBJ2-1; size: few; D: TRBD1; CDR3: CASNRGLDNEQFF; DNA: TGTGCCAGCAACAGGGGTCTTGACAATGAGCAGTTCTTC
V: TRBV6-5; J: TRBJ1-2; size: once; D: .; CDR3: CASSYAQGGGNYGYTF; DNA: TGTGCCAGCAGTTACGCGCAGGGTGGTGGTAACTATGGCTACACCTTC
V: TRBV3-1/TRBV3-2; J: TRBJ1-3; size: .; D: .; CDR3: CASSQPGTGNTIYF; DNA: TGTGCCAGCAGCCAACCCGGGACAGGAAACACCATATATTTT
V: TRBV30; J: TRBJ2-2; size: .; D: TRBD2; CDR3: CAWTGGGSAGELFF; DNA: TGTGCCTGGACGGGAGGGGGGTCCGCCGGGGAGCTGTTTTTT
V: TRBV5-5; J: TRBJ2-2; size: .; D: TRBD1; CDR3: CASKRTGAGELFF; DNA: TGTGCCAGCAAGCGGACAGGGGCCGGGGAGCTGTTTTTT
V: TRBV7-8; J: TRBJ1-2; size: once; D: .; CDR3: CASRRDTNYGYTF; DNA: TGTGCCAGCAGGAGAGACACTAACTATGGCTACACCTTC
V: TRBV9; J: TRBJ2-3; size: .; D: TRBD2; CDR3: CASSEGTSGGYRTDTQYF; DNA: TGTGCCAGCAGCGAGGGGACTAGCGGGGGGTACCGCACAGATACGCAGTATTTT
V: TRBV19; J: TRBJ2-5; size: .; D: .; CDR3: CASSPRRQETQYF; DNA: TGTGCCAGTAGTCCAAGACGGCAAGAGACCCAGTACTTC
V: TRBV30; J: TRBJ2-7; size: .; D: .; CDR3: CAWTDRYKPYEQYF; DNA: TGTGCCTGGACCGACAGGTATAAACCCTACGAGCAGTACTTC
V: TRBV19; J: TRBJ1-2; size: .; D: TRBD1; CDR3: CASSTTTGNYGYTF; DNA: TGTGCCAGTAGTACAACGACAGGGAACTATGGCTACACCTTC
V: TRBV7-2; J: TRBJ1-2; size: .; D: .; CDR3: CASSADRNYGYTF; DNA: TGTGCCAGCAGCGCCGACAGGAACTATGGCTACACCTTC
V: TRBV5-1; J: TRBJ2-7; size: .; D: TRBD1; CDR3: CASSYGQGAHEQYF; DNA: TGCGCCAGCAGCTACGGACAGGGGGCCCACGAGCAGTACTTC
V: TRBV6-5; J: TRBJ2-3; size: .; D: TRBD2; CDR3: CASTRDGGARDTQYF; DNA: TGTGCCAGCACTAGGGACGGGGGGGCGCGTGATACGCAGTATTTT
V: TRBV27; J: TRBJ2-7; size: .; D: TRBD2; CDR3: CASSLGGSLGEQYF; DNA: TGTGCCAGCAGTTTGGGGGGGTCCCTAGGTGAGCAGTACTTC
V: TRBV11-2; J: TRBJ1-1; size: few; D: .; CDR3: CASSLVQGGNTEAFF; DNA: TGTGCCAGCAGCTTAGTGCAGGGCGGGAACACTGAAGCTTTCTTT
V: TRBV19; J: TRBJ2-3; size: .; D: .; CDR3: CASWTEETDTQYF; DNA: TGTGCCAGTTGGACGGAGGAAACAGATACGCAGTATTTT
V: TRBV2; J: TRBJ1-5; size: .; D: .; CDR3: CASSGQGKSQPQHF; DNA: TGTGCCAGCAGCGGGCAGGGGAAGAGTCAGCCCCAGCATTTT
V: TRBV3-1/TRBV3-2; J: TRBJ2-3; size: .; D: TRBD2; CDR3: CASSRLAGTSTDTQYF; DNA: TGTGCCAGCAGCCGACTAGCGGGGACTAGCACAGATACGCAGTATTTT
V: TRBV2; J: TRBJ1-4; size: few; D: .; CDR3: CASSVLQAREKLFF; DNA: TGTGCCAGCAGCGTACTCCAGGCCCGTGAAAAACTGTTTTTT
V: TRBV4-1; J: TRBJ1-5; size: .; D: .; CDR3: CASSGQMVINQPQHF; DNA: TGCGCCAGCAGCGGTCAAATGGTTATCAATCAGCCCCAGCATTTT